This TCR beta chain emerged from a study of cytomegalovirus exposure and HLA in healthy donors. Those who donated were healthy bone marrow donors. A note on this clone: The antigen is undetermined.

Primers: 60 Vbeta forward and 13 Jbeta reverse. Here immunoSEQ multiplex PCR was the method, and the copy in TCRdb shows in-frame clones only, minus some. The sample has roughly 100,000 clones; approximately 66% are singletons. Broader study findings: Most TCR beta V segments were productive about 87% or about 30% of the time in an earlier analysis.

The V gene's germline CDR1 is SGHTA and CDR2 FQGNSA. The CDR3 length is 17 residues. With 1 base clipped from V and 9 bases from J, the junction kept 17 bases outside the gene matches. The chain combines TRBV7-2 with TRBJ1-2, with 7 bases lining up with TRBD1. The sequence was collected from a woman in her fifties or sixties in good health and CMV-seronegative. Sample: PBMCs. The CDR3 DNA sequence: TGTGCCAGCAGCTTAGGGCAGGGGGTACCAGTTTTCAGTCGCTACACCTTC. This codes for CASSLGQGVPVFSRYTF. The variable domain in full, with the rest retrieved from reference TRBV7-2 and TRBJ1-2, is GAGVSQSPSNKVTEKGKDVELRCDPISGHTALYWYRQSLGQGLEFLIYFQGNSAPDKSGLPSDRFSAERTGGSVSTLTIQRTQQEDSAVYLCASSLGQGVPVFSRYTFGSGTRLTVV.